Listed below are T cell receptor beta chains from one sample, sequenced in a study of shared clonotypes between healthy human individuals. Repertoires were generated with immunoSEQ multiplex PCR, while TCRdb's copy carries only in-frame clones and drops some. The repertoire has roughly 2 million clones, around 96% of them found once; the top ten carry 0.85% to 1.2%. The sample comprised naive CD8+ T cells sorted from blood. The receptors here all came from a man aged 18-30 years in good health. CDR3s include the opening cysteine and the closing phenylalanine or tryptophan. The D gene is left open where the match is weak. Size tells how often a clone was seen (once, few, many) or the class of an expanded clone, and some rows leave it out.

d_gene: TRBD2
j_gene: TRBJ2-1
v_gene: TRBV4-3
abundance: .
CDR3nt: TGCGCCAGCAGCCAGGGACTAGCGGGAGGGCCCTCCCTTTACAATGAGCAGTTCTTC
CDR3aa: CASSQGLAGGPSLYNEQFF

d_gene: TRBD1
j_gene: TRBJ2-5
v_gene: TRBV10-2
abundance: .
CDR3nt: TGCGCCAGCAGTGCTGACAGGGTTGAGACCCAGTACTTC
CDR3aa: CASSADRVETQYF

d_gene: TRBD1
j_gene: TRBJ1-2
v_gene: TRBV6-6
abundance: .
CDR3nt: TGTGCCAGCGGACCGACAGGGTACGGCTACACCTTC
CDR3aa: CASGPTGYGYTF

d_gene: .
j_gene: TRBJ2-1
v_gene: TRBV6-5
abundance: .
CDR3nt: TGTGCCAGCAGTTACTCGTCTACGGCGGTTGAGCAGTTCTTC
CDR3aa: CASSYSSTAVEQFF

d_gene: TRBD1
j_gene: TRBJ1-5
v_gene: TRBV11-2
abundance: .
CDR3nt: TGTGCCAGCAGCTTGGTAGGGGGCTATCAGCCCCAGCATTTT
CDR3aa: CASSLVGGYQPQHF

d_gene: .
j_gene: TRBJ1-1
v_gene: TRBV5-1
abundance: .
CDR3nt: TGCGCCAGCAGCTCGACCAGGGAAATGGGGACTGAAGCTTTCTTT
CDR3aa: CASSSTREMGTEAFF

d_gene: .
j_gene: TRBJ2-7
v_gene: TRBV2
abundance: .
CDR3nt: TGTGCCACCACGGGGGGCCCCTACGAGCAGTACTTC
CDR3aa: CATTGGPYEQYF

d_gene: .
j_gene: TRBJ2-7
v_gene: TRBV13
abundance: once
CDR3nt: TGTGCCAGCAGCCACCGGTACGACTACGAGCAGTACTTC
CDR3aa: CASSHRYDYEQYF

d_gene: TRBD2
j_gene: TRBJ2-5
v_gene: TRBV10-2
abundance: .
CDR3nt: TGCGCCAGCAGCTCGGGACTAGCGGAAGAGACCCAGTACTTC
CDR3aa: CASSSGLAEETQYF

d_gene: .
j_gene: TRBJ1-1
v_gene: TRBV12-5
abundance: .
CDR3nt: TGTGCTAGTGGAAACTCCGGCTGGAACACTGAAGCTTTCTTT
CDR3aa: CASGNSGWNTEAFF

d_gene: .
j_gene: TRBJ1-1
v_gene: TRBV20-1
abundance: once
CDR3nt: TGCAGTGCTGACAGACTCGGCGAAGCTTTCTTT
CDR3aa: CSADRLGEAFF

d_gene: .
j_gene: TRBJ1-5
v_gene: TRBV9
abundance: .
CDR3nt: TGTGCCAGCAGCGAGGAAGAGTTTAGCAATCAGCCCCAGCATTTT
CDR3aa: CASSEEEFSNQPQHF

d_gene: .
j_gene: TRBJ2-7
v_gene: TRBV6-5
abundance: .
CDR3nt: TGTGCCAGCAGTTACTCGGCAGCGTGGCATACCTACGAGCAGTACTTC
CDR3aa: CASSYSAAWHTYEQYF

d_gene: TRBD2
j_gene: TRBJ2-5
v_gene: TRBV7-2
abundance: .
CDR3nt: TGTGCCAGCAGCCAGTGGACTAGCGGGGGGCAAGAGACCCAGTACTTC
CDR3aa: CASSQWTSGGQETQYF

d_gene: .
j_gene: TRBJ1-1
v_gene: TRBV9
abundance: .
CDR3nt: TGTGCCAGCAGCGGGGGAGGTACTGAAGCTTTCTTT
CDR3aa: CASSGGGTEAFF

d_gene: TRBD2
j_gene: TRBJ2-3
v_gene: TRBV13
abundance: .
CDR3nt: TGTGCCAGCAGCTTACTAGCGGGAGACACAGATACGCAGTATTTT
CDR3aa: CASSLLAGDTDTQYF

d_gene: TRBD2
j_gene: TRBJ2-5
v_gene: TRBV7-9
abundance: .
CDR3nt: TGTGCCAGCAGCTCATCTTGGGGACTAGCGGAAGAGACCCAGTACTTC
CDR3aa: CASSSSWGLAEETQYF

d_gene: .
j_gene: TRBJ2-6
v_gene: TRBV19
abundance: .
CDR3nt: TGTGCCAGTCACAAGGGGGCTGGGGCCAACGTCCTGACTTTC
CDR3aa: CASHKGAGANVLTF

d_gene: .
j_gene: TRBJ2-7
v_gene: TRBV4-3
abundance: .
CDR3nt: TGCGCCAGCAGCCAAGTTGCTGCTAGCTACGAGCAGTACTTC
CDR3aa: CASSQVAASYEQYF

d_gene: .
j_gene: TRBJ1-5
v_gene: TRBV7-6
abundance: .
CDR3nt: TGTGCCAGCAGCTCCGCCTCGGGAGGTCAGCCCCAGCATTTT
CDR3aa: CASSSASGGQPQHF